This passage covers 29 T cell receptor beta chains from one sample sequenced in a study of T-cell memory formation after mild COVID-19. A single record per CDR3 protein comes from TCRdb applying MiXCR to the 5' RACE reads. The sample records 450,000 to 650,000 distinct CDR3 sequences, about 22% being singletons. Sequencing used PBMCs or a T cell subset sorted from them (not recorded which). Receptor source: an adult woman who had mild COVID-19 (a few samples of this study predate the infection). Cell type and time point are not known.

The chain carries TRBV10-3 and TRBJ2-1, with 8 bases fitting TRBD2. J gave up 1 base and V 2 bases, and 4 bases lay outside the gene matches. The CDR3 contains 16 residues. The germline V gene encodes CDR1 ENHRY and CDR2 SYGVKD. CDR3 sequence: CAISEPGGRSYNEQFF. CDR3 in DNA: TGTGCCATCAGTGAGCCGGGAGGGAGATCCTACAATGAGCAGTTCTTC.

This clonotype showed up just a few times. This rearrangement joins TRBV7-8 to TRBJ2-7; D is ambiguous. The CDR3 is made up of 16 amino acids. Germline values: CDR1 SGHVS, CDR2 FQNEAQ. V dropped 4 bases and J dropped 3 bases, with 19 bases sitting between them. This CDR3 is CASSSSRVPRIYEQYF. DNA for the CDR3: TGTGCCAGCAGCTCGAGCCGGGTCCCCCGGATCTACGAGCAGTACTTC.

V is TRBV5-1 and J is TRBJ2-5; D perhaps matches TRBD2 (6 bases). There are 15 residues in the CDR3. V lost 0 bases and J lost 5, with 14 bases in between. Germline-derived CDR1 and CDR2 are SGHRS and YFSETQ. Written as DNA, the CDR3 is TGCGCCAGCAGCTTGGTAGGAGGGTTTTCGGAGACCCAGTACTTC. It is translated as CASSLVGGFSETQYF. Based on the CDR3 plus reference TRBV5-1 and TRBJ2-5, the full variable domain is KAGVTQTPRYLIKTRGQQVTLSCSPISGHRSVSWYQQTPGQGLQFLFEYFSETQRNKGNFPGRFSGRQFSNSRSEMNVSTLELGDSALYLCASSLVGGFSETQYFGPGTRLLVL.

The chain employs TRBV7-9 and TRBJ2-5, with 7 bases identical to TRBD1. CDR1 and CDR2 from the germline V gene are SEHNR and FQNEAQ (reference sequence). The CDR3 extends over 16 amino acids. The V segment lost 5 bases and the J segment 1 base; nucleotides outside the gene matches: 10. CDR3 DNA sequence: TGTGCCAGCAGCGAGGCCAGGGGGTCCCCCCAAGAGACCCAGTACTTC. Encoded protein: CASSEARGSPQETQYF.

V is TRBV10-3 and J is TRBJ2-1; 7 nucleotides match TRBD1. V shed 4 bases, J shed 5 bases, and the junction held 5 bases outside the gene matches. This CDR3 region has 14 residues. The germline V gene has CDR1 ENHRY and CDR2 SYGVKD. Here the CDR3 DNA reads TGTGCCATCAGTGTGGGGGACAGAAACAATGAGCAGTTCTTC. Translation: CAISVGDRNNEQFF.

This clonotype was detected a few times. The chain carries TRBV15 and TRBJ2-2; weak D call: TRBD2 (6 bases). With 1 base removed from V and 1 base from J, the gap between germline ends came to 10 bases. CDR1 is LNHNV and CDR2 is YYDKDF in the germline V gene (reference sequence). The CDR3 loop spans 16 amino acids. CDR3 region: CATSRGRRENTGELFF. In DNA form, the CDR3 reads TGTGCCACCAGCAGAGGTCGGCGGGAGAACACCGGGGAGCTGTTTTTT. The full variable domain, its missing parts supplied by reference TRBV15 and TRBJ2-2, is DAMVIQNPRYQVTQFGKPVTLSCSQTLNHNVMYWYQQKSSQAPKLLFHYYDKDFNNEADTPDNFQSRRPNTSFCFLDIRSPGLGDTAMYLCATSRGRRENTGELFFGEGSRLTVL.

This clonotype was detected a few times. The chain links TRBV5-1 to TRBJ1-2, with a tentative D call TRBD1 (5 bases). Germline CDR1 is SGHRS and CDR2 is YFSETQ. V shed 4 bases and J shed 6 bases, with 13 bases lying between them. The CDR3 runs 13 residues. The CDR3, as DNA: TGCGCCAGCAGCCCTTCAACAGGAAATGGCTACACCTTC. Its translation is CASSPSTGNGYTF.

The chain couples TRBV5-1 to TRBJ2-7; D might be TRBD1 or TRBD2, each matching 5 bases. Looked up from germline, CDR1 is SGHRS and CDR2 is YFSETQ. Trimming shortened V by 7 bases and J by 6 bases, and 14 bases separated the two germline ends. CDR3 length equals 12 residues. The CDR3 region is CASCSWDGEQYF. The DNA for the CDR3 is TGCGCCAGCTGCTCGTGGGACGGCGAGCAGTACTTC.

This clonotype was counted between two and nine times. The V gene is TRBV20-1, the J gene TRBJ2-6; 7 bases are shared with TRBD1. CDR3 length: 15 amino acids. In germline, CDR1 is DFQATT, CDR2 SNEGSKA (reference sequence). The CDR3 region has the DNA TGCAGCACCGGGACAGAGAGCTCTGGGGCCAACGTCCTGACTTTC. This codes for CSTGTESSGANVLTF.

This clonotype was observed at least ten times. The V gene is TRBV5-1, the J gene TRBJ2-7; D is unclear. The V gene's germline CDR1 is SGHRS and CDR2 YFSETQ. The CDR3 covers 14 residues. Trimming took off 0 bases at V and 2 bases at J, with 9 bases between the two ends. CDR3 protein: CASSLATTPYEQYF. CDR3 in DNA: TGCGCCAGCAGCTTGGCCACAACCCCCTACGAGCAGTACTTC.

As regards this clonotype: A much larger clone sits a single nucleotide away, making a read error possible. The rearrangement joins TRBV5-5 to TRBJ1-5; the D gene is possibly TRBD1 (6 bases). CDR3 size: 12 residues. CDR1 and CDR2 (germline): SGHKS, YYEKEE (reference sequence). Trimming took off 2 bases at V and 9 bases at J, with 9 bases between the two ends. CDR3 in amino acids: CASSLQGPPQHF. CDR3 DNA sequence: TGTGCCAGCAGCTTACAGGGACCGCCCCAGCATTTT.

In its sample, this clonotype was seen a few times. The V and J genes are TRBV5-1 and TRBJ2-6; D gene uncertain. The length of the CDR3 is 15 residues. CDR1 and CDR2 (germline): SGHRS, YFSETQ. Trimming removed 0 bases from V and 2 bases from J, with 6 bases in between. Here the CDR3 reads CASSLEVTGANVLTF. The CDR3 coding sequence is TGCGCCAGCAGCTTGGAAGTTACTGGGGCCAACGTCCTGACTTTC.

This clonotype has just a few counts. The V gene is TRBV6-5, the J gene TRBJ1-1, with D hard to call. V lost 11 bases, J lost 1 base, and 20 bases lay in between. Germline-derived CDR1 and CDR2 are MNHEY and SVGAGI. The CDR3 runs 15 residues. CDR3 residues: CAALTDQVENTEAFF. The DNA of the CDR3 is TGTGCCGCACTAACAGATCAGGTGGAGAACACTGAAGCTTTCTTT.

This clonotype was counted between two and nine times. The J gene is TRBJ1-5, the V gene TRBV6-5; D is perhaps TRBD1 (6 bases). CDR1 and CDR2 from the germline V gene are MNHEY and SVGAGI. The CDR3 totals 14 residues. Trimming stripped 6 bases from V and 3 bases from J, with 12 bases between. The CDR3 nucleotides are TGTGCCAGCAGCAGACGGGACAACAATCAGCCCCAGCATTTT. This gives the protein CASSRRDNNQPQHF.

The CDR3 region has the DNA TGTGCCAGCAGCCCAACCGGGACTAGGTTGACTTACGAGCAGTACTTC. It encodes CASSPTGTRLTYEQYF. The chain recombines TRBV3-1 with TRBJ2-7, with 8 bases matching TRBD2. With V trimmed by 4 bases and J by 4 bases, 12 bases remained unmatched. The CDR3 spans 16 residues. The germline V gene encodes CDR1 LGHDT and CDR2 YNNKEL (reference sequence).

This clonotype was recorded a few times. The chain has TRBV7-6 and TRBJ2-7; 9 nucleotides line up with TRBD2. J gave up 5 bases and V 1 base, and 9 bases lay outside the gene matches. Germline values: CDR1 SGHVS, CDR2 FNYEAQ. This CDR3 has 16 residues. The CDR3: CASSLGVAGEVHEQYF. CDR3 bases: TGTGCCAGCAGCTTAGGGGTAGCGGGAGAGGTCCACGAGCAGTACTTC.

The V gene is TRBV10-3, the J gene TRBJ2-3; 8 bases line up with TRBD1. V lost 7 bases, J lost 5 bases, and 8 bases stayed unmatched. The CDR3 contains 14 residues. Germline loops: CDR1 ENHRY, CDR2 SYGVKD. The CDR3 bases are TGTGCCATCACACAGGGGGTAGGAAGAGATACGCAGTATTTT. Encoded protein: CAITQGVGRDTQYF.

This clonotype was observed a few times. V usage is TRBV6-1 and J usage is TRBJ1-2, with 9 bases that match TRBD1. The CDR3 covers 13 residues. After removal of 10 bases from V and 3 bases from J, the junction contained 6 bases not matched to a gene. Germline assignment: CDR1 MNHNS and CDR2 SASEGT. For the CDR3, the DNA is TGTGCCACCACACAGGGGGCGGACTATGGCTACACCTTC. Amino acid sequence: CATTQGADYGYTF.

The chain has TRBV11-2 and TRBJ2-1, with a possible D match to TRBD2 (5 bases). This CDR3 is 14 amino acids long. Trimming removed 1 base at V and 12 bases at J, with 16 bases between. Looked up from germline, CDR1 is SGHAT and CDR2 is FQNNGV. CDR3 region: CASSLVSTGKAQFF. DNA of the CDR3: TGTGCCAGCAGCTTAGTGTCCACGGGGAAGGCGCAGTTCTTC.

This clonotype has more than one count but fewer than ten. This chain uses TRBV12-3 or TRBV12-4 with TRBJ1-5, with a weak D call TRBD1 (5 bases). The CDR3 consists of 14 residues. The V and J ends lost 6 bases and 3 bases respectively, with 12 bases between them. The CDR3 spells CASSQQEDNQPQHF. CDR3 sequence (DNA): TGTGCCAGCAGCCAACAGGAGGACAATCAGCCCCAGCATTTT.

The chain recombines TRBV6-5 with TRBJ2-3; D may correspond to TRBD1 or TRBD2 (5 bases each). The germline V gene has CDR1 MNHEY and CDR2 SVGAGI. The V end was cut by 0 bases, the J end by 1 base, with 17 bases between. The CDR3 runs 18 residues. The CDR3 region has the DNA TGTGCCAGCAGTTACTCCCCCCCAGGGACCTCCGGCACAGATACGCAGTATTTT. Its protein product is CASSYSPPGTSGTDTQYF.

A few counts support this clonotype. The rearrangement uses TRBV5-5 and TRBJ1-3, with D unresolved. Trimming cost V 2 bases and J 2 bases, with 5 bases left between them. Per germline, CDR1 SGHKS and CDR2 YYEKEE (reference sequence). The CDR3 covers 13 residues. In DNA form, the CDR3 reads TGTGCCAGCAGCTTCGGGCCTGGAAACACCATATATTTT. The encoded protein is CASSFGPGNTIYF.

This rearrangement joins TRBV24-1 to TRBJ1-1; maybe TRBD1 (5 bases). This CDR3 spans 15 amino acids. The germline gives CDR1 KGHDR, CDR2 SFDVKD. V was trimmed by 2 bases and J by 5 bases, leaving 14 bases between them. The CDR3 loop is CATSDSSGGRTEAFF. The CDR3 DNA sequence: TGTGCCACCAGTGATTCGAGCGGGGGGAGGACTGAAGCTTTCTTT.

The chain couples TRBV5-1 to TRBJ1-1, with D uncertain. This CDR3 has 13 residues. Germline V gene sequence: CDR1 SGHRS, CDR2 YFSETQ. V was clipped by 4 bases and J by 6 bases, with 13 bases between them. CDR3 DNA: TGCGCCAGCAGCCAAGGACTGACGGCTGAAGCTTTCTTT. This sequence encodes CASSQGLTAEAFF.

The chain recombines TRBV11-1 with TRBJ2-7; D unresolved. This CDR3 comprises 15 residues. Germline V gene sequence: CDR1 SGHAT, CDR2 FQDESV (reference sequence). The germline V and J ends were trimmed by 1 base and 0 bases, with 10 bases remaining between them. This CDR3 reads CASSLGSPGSYEQYF. CDR3 coding DNA: TGTGCCAGCAGCTTAGGTTCGCCAGGCTCCTACGAGCAGTACTTC.

The chain has TRBV12-3 or TRBV12-4 and TRBJ2-7, with 11 nucleotides matching TRBD1. The CDR3 extends over 15 amino acids. Germline trimming cut 4 bases from V and 2 bases from J; bases unmatched to any gene: 4. CDR3 region: CASSSTDRGPYEQYF. CDR3 nucleotide sequence: TGTGCCAGCAGTTCGACGGACAGGGGGCCCTACGAGCAGTACTTC.

This clonotype was seen a handful of times. This chain connects TRBV7-3 to TRBJ2-1, with 11 bases identical to TRBD2. Germline CDR1 reads SGHTA; CDR2 reads FQGTGA. V was clipped by 1 base and J by 4 bases; unmatched bases: 6. This CDR3 has 17 amino acids. The CDR3 is CASSLRGGLAAYNEQFF. Here the CDR3 DNA reads TGTGCCAGCAGCTTAAGGGGGGGACTAGCGGCATACAATGAGCAGTTCTTC.

The chain carries TRBV29-1 and TRBJ1-2; D may be TRBD1 (6 bases). The germline gives CDR1 SQVTM, CDR2 ANQGSEA. V was trimmed by 5 bases and J by 2 bases, leaving 12 bases between them. The CDR3 is made up of 13 amino acids. The CDR3 coding sequence is TGCAGCGTTTTGGACAGCTTCAACTATGGCTACACCTTC. It encodes CSVLDSFNYGYTF.

This clonotype appeared a few times. V gene TRBV7-3 combines with J gene TRBJ2-1, with 15 positions matching TRBD2. This CDR3 is built from 15 residues. Per germline, CDR1 SGHTA and CDR2 FQGTGA. V was pared by 4 bases and J by 9 bases, with 4 bases of the junction left unmatched. The CDR3 coding sequence is TGTGCCAGCAGCTCCGGACTAGCGGGAGGGGGTGAGCAGTTCTTC. Protein product: CASSSGLAGGGEQFF.